This entry describes one T cell receptor (beta chain). Repertoires were generated with immunoSEQ multiplex PCR, while TCRdb's copy carries only in-frame clones and drops some. Among about 79,000 clones listed, less than 85% were seen once. The data are from a study of OX40 agonist ivuxolimab in advanced cancers. Overall study: Ivuxolimab, an antibody acting as an agonist of OX40 (CD134), was used to treat patients. Patients treated during dose escalation were battling hepatocellular carcinoma, melanoma, renal cell or head and neck cancer.

The ends were cut back, 1 base at V and 1 base at J, with 10 bases in the middle. Germline V gene lookup returns CDR1 MGHRA and CDR2 YSYEKL. The CDR3 extends over 16 amino acids. The receptor's source is an adult with an advanced solid tumor such as melanoma, head and neck, liver or kidney cancer. The chain carries TRBV4-1 and TRBJ1-4; the D gene is possibly TRBD1 (6 bases). This specimen was CD4+ or CD8+ T cells sorted from blood, taken in a trial of the OX40 agonist ivuxolimab. The CDR3 region has the DNA TGCGCCAGCAGCCAAGGGGGGGCAGGAACTAATGAAAAACTGTTTTTT. This translates into CASSQGGAGTNEKLFF.